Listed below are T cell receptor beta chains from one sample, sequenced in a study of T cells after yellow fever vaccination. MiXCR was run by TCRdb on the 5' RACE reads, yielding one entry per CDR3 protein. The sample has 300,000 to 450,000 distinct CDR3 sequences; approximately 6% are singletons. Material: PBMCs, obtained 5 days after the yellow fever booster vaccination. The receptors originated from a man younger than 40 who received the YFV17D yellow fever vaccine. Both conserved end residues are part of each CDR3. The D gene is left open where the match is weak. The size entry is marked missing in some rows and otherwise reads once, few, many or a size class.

CSAGLTGNTDTQYF TGCAGTGCTGGACTGACAGGGAACACAGATACGCAGTATTTT TRBD1 TRBV20-1 many TRBJ2-3
CASSYSASGVGDTQYF TGTGCCAGCAGTTACTCGGCGAGCGGGGTCGGAGATACGCAGTATTTT TRBD2 TRBV6-5 . TRBJ2-3
CASSQVTSGNTDTQYF TGCGCCAGCAGCCAAGTTACTAGCGGGAACACAGATACGCAGTATTTT TRBD2 TRBV4-3 . TRBJ2-3
CASSPDPGPNTEAFF TGTGCCAGCAGCCCAGATCCAGGTCCCAACACTGAAGCTTTCTTT . TRBV9 many TRBJ1-1
CSAYDPWGSEEKLFF TGCAGTGCTTACGACCCTTGGGGGTCGGAGGAAAAACTGTTTTTT . TRBV20-1 few TRBJ1-4
CASSLQRGYVYNEQFF TGTGCCAGCAGCTTGCAGCGGGGCTACGTCTACAATGAGCAGTTCTTC TRBD2 TRBV5-5 . TRBJ2-1
CASSQRQVSYEQYF TGTGCCAGCAGCCAAAGACAGGTTTCCTACGAGCAGTACTTC . TRBV16 few TRBJ2-7
CASSYRDSASTDTQYF TGCGCCAGCAGCTACCGGGACAGCGCTAGCACAGATACGCAGTATTTT TRBD1 TRBV5-1 few TRBJ2-3
CASRQLAGGRTGELFF TGTGCCAGCAGGCAGCTAGCGGGAGGAAGAACCGGGGAGCTGTTTTTT TRBD2 TRBV5-6 few TRBJ2-2
CASSEGRISNQPQHF TGCGCCAGCAGTGAGGGACGGATTAGCAATCAGCCCCAGCATTTT . TRBV10-1 few TRBJ1-5
CASSSQQGVAYEQYF TGTGCCAGCAGCTCGCAACAGGGGGTTGCCTACGAGCAGTACTTC TRBD1 TRBV7-2 . TRBJ2-7
CSVNSGTANTEAFF TGCAGCGTAAATTCCGGGACAGCGAACACTGAAGCTTTCTTT TRBD1 TRBV29-1 many TRBJ1-1
CSARARGGTDTQYF TGCAGTGCTAGAGCGAGAGGAGGCACAGATACGCAGTATTTT . TRBV20-1 . TRBJ2-3
CASSATGGTGELFF TGCGCCAGCAGTGCAACAGGGGGAACCGGGGAGCTGTTTTTT TRBD1 TRBV10-2 many TRBJ2-2